The T cell receptor beta chain under discussion was sequenced for a study of CD8 T cells in Susac syndrome. From blood CD8+ and CD4+ T cells, TCR beta sequences were generated. The multiple sclerosis controls, all treatment-naive patients, had relapsing-remitting disease that was stable or active. Regarding the study as a whole: The study conceded that relatively few individuals underwent its TCR sequencing and HLA analysis.

Comment on this clonotype: Its matching antigen is unknown.

Trimming cost V 4 bases and J 9 bases, with 10 bases left between them. Germline lookup yields CDR1 DFQATT and CDR2 SNEGSKA (reference sequence). CDR3 size: 11 residues. Reverse transcription used about 0.5 to 1 ug RNA and random hexamers. By means of immunoSEQ multiplex PCR, TCR beta CDR3 spanning 54 Vbeta and 13 Jbeta underwent amplification. TCRdb independently ran MiXCR on the immunoSEQ multiplex PCR reads; one entry per CDR3 protein. The table lists about 200,000 distinct CDR3 sequences, 90% to 95% of them singletons, with roughly 0.088% in the top ten. The rearrangement links TRBV20-1 to TRBJ2-1; D is unresolved. Sequencing used CD4+ T cells from PBMCs. The sequence was collected from a human donor with multiple sclerosis. The CDR3 DNA reads as TGCAGTGCTAACCCGGTCAGTGAGCAGTTCTTC. Its translation is CSANPVSEQFF.